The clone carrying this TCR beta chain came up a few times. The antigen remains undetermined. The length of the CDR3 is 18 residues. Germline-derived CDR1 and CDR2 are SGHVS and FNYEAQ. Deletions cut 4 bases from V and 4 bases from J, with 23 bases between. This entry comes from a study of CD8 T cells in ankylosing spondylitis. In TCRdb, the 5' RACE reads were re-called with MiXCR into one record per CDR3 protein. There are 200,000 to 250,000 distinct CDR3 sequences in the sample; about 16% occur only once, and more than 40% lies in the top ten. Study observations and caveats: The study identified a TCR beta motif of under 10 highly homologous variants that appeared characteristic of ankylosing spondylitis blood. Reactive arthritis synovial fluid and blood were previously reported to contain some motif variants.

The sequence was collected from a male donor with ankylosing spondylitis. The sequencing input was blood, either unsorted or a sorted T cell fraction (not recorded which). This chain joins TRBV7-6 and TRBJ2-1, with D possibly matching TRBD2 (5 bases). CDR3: CASSYPSLDGMHYNEQFF. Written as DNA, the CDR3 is TGTGCCAGCAGCTACCCCAGTCTAGACGGGATGCATTACAATGAGCAGTTCTTC.